A selection of T cell receptor beta chains follows, all from one sample in a study of human T cells and chemical hapten exposure. TCRdb passed the RACE reads through MiXCR, listing each CDR3 protein once. The sample has some 250,000 distinct CDR3 sequences, around 7.7% seen once. The sample consisted of whole blood, taken in connection with sensitization to the hapten diphenylcyclopropenone (DPC). These receptors were collected from a young man with alopecia areata. Some clones in this sample may be carry-over from other donors' samples. Both conserved end residues are part of each CDR3. A D gene is named only where the DNA matches it firmly. Where a row states a size, it is once, few, many or the class of an expanded clone; other rows omit it.

J: TRBJ1-5
V: TRBV4-1
size: NA
D: TRBD1
DNA: TGCGCCAGCAGCCCACAGGGGAATGGGGGCAATCAGCCCCAGCATTTT
CDR3: CASSPQGNGGNQPQHF

J: TRBJ2-3
V: TRBV2
size: few
D: TRBD2
DNA: TGTGCCAGCAGAGCGGGAGAGATTGCAGATACGCAGTATTTT
CDR3: CASRAGEIADTQYF

J: TRBJ2-7
V: TRBV20-1
size: NA
D: NA
DNA: TGCAGTGCAACCAGGGACGGGAACTACGAGCAGTACTTC
CDR3: CSATRDGNYEQYF

J: TRBJ1-3
V: TRBV6-5
size: few
D: NA
DNA: TGTGCCAGCAGTAGTTACTCTGGAAACACCATATATTTT
CDR3: CASSSYSGNTIYF

J: TRBJ1-5
V: TRBV6-6
size: many
D: NA
DNA: TGTGCCAGCACCCCACAGGGTCTAGGTCAGCCCCAGCATTTT
CDR3: CASTPQGLGQPQHF

J: TRBJ2-2
V: TRBV28
size: few
D: TRBD1
DNA: TGTGCCAGCAGTTCGCGACAGGGTAAACCCGGGGAGCTGTTTTTT
CDR3: CASSSRQGKPGELFF

J: TRBJ2-7
V: TRBV10-3
size: few
D: TRBD1
DNA: TGTGCCATCAGGGGGACAGGGAATACCTACGAGCAGTACTTC
CDR3: CAIRGTGNTYEQYF

J: TRBJ1-2
V: TRBV2
size: many
D: NA
DNA: TGTGCCAGCAGTGAGGGGACCGCCTATGGCTACACCTTC
CDR3: CASSEGTAYGYTF

J: TRBJ2-4
V: TRBV28
size: many
D: NA
DNA: TGTGCCAGCAGTTCTGCTGCGGGCCTAGCCAAAAACATTCAGTACTTC
CDR3: CASSSAAGLAKNIQYF

J: TRBJ2-1
V: TRBV12-3/TRBV12-4
size: few
D: TRBD1
DNA: TGTGCCACCACGGGACAGTTGTCATACAATGAGCAGTTCTTC
CDR3: CATTGQLSYNEQFF

J: TRBJ2-5
V: TRBV20-1
size: many
D: NA
DNA: TGCAGTGCCAGGGGGAGGTACCAAGAGACCCAGTACTTC
CDR3: CSARGRYQETQYF

J: TRBJ1-6
V: TRBV2
size: NA
D: NA
DNA: TGTGCCAGCCAGTGGAGCAGACAGTGGAATAATTCACCCCTCCACTTT
CDR3: CASQWSRQWNNSPLHF

J: TRBJ2-5
V: TRBV6-5
size: few
D: NA
DNA: TGTGCCAGCAGCCGCCGAGGGTTTCAAGAGACCCAGTACTTC
CDR3: CASSRRGFQETQYF

J: TRBJ1-1
V: TRBV6-5
size: few
D: NA
DNA: TGTGCCAGCAGTTACTCGATTACGGGCCTGGCTTTCTTT
CDR3: CASSYSITGLAFF

J: TRBJ2-5
V: TRBV20-1
size: NA
D: NA
DNA: TGCAGTGCTAGATACGGCGGACTATTGGAGACCCAGTACTTC
CDR3: CSARYGGLLETQYF

J: TRBJ1-1
V: TRBV6-5
size: few
D: NA
DNA: TGTGCCAGCAGTTACGGTTCCACTGAAGCTTTCTTT
CDR3: CASSYGSTEAFF

J: TRBJ2-1
V: TRBV2
size: few
D: TRBD1
DNA: TGTGCCAGCAGGGGGGGACAGGGATACAATGAGCAGTTCTTC
CDR3: CASRGGQGYNEQFF